One sample yielded the 15 T cell receptor beta chains listed below, sequenced in a study of cytomegalovirus exposure and HLA in healthy donors. The protocol was immunoSEQ multiplex PCR, while the TCRdb copy is restricted to in-frame clones and leaves out a portion. Of some 130,000 clones listed, approximately 84% are singletons. Sequencing was performed on PBMCs. These receptors came from a man aged 25-40 years in good health and CMV-seropositive.

This clone has ten or more counts. This CDR3 reads CASRLSPGEGMNTEAFF. Written as DNA, the CDR3 is TGTGCCAGCAGGCTTTCGCCAGGGGAAGGGATGAACACTGAAGCTTTCTTT. The chain employs TRBV7-9 and TRBJ1-1; D is perhaps TRBD1 (6 bases). Per the germline V gene, CDR1 is SEHNR and CDR2 is FQNEAQ (reference sequence). Trimming cost V 6 bases and J 0 bases, with 20 bases left between them. The CDR3 extends over 17 amino acids.

This chain uses TRBV5-1 with TRBJ2-7; maybe TRBD2 (6 bases). Trimming took 3 bases from V and 5 from J, leaving 18 bases between them. The CDR3 has 15 amino acids. The germline V gene has CDR1 SGHRS and CDR2 YFSETQ. CDR3 protein: CASSSGTGDPHEQYF. CDR3 bases: TGCGCCAGCAGCTCAGGGACTGGCGACCCCCACGAGCAGTACTTC.

A remark on this clone: Other DNA sequences in this sample translate to the same CDR3. V and J are TRBV5-1 and TRBJ1-1; a possible D gene is TRBD1 (5 bases). Germline CDR1 SGHRS, CDR2 YFSETQ. The CDR3 has 15 amino acids. V gave up 2 bases and J gave up 0 bases, with 11 bases separating them. The CDR3 DNA sequence: TGCGCCAGCAGCTTTCTGGCAGGGCTGAACACTGAAGCTTTCTTT. This sequence encodes CASSFLAGLNTEAFF.

The J gene is TRBJ2-3, the V gene TRBV5-1; TRBD2 matches at 10 bases. CDR3 size: 15 residues. V gave up 5 bases and J gave up 5 bases; unmatched junction bases: 8. Per germline, CDR1 SGHRS and CDR2 YFSETQ. The CDR3 reads CASRELAGDGDTQYF. The DNA for the CDR3 is TGCGCCAGCAGGGAGCTAGCGGGAGACGGAGATACGCAGTATTTT.

This clone turned up a few times. Here the CDR3 DNA reads TGTGCCAGTAGTATCTCCAGTAATTCACCCCTCCACTTT. Protein sequence: CASSISSNSPLHF. The rearrangement links TRBV19 to TRBJ1-6; no definite D call. V was trimmed by 3 bases and J by 6 bases, leaving 6 bases between them. Germline V gene sequence: CDR1 LNHDA, CDR2 SQIVND (reference sequence). The CDR3 consists of 13 residues.

The chain is built from TRBV18 and TRBJ2-7; 8 bases fit TRBD1. V lost 3 bases, J lost 5 bases, and 9 bases stayed unmatched. The germline gives CDR1 KGHSH, CDR2 LQKENI. The CDR3 sequence is 15 residues long. The CDR3 is CASSPLDRGPHEQYF. For the CDR3, the DNA is TGTGCCAGCTCACCTCTCGACAGGGGCCCCCACGAGCAGTACTTC.

The V call is TRBV6-5, the J call TRBJ2-3, with 7 bases fitting TRBD1. Unmatched junction bases numbered 11, after V lost 4 bases and J lost 4 bases. The CDR3 consists of 16 residues. The germline V gene encodes CDR1 MNHEY and CDR2 SVGAGI. The CDR3 here is CASSSRQGVGADTQYF. CDR3 DNA: TGTGCCAGCAGTTCCCGACAGGGTGTAGGGGCAGATACGCAGTATTTT.

This chain connects TRBV27 to TRBJ2-7, with D possibly TRBD2 on 6 matching bases. Germline-derived CDR1 and CDR2 are MNHEY and SMNVEV (reference sequence). The CDR3 consists of 15 residues. V lost 4 bases to trimming and J lost 3 bases, with 16 bases between them. As DNA, the CDR3 is TGTGCCAGCAGTTCAATCTTCGGGGGTCACTACGAGCAGTACTTC. Amino acids: CASSSIFGGHYEQYF.

The chain links TRBV7-3 to TRBJ2-4, with 9 positions matching TRBD1. This CDR3 spans 16 amino acids. Germline values: CDR1 SGHTA, CDR2 FQGTGA. V dropped 3 bases and J dropped 0; count of bases not matched to a gene: 3. CDR3: CASSLGTGLAKNIQYF. DNA of the CDR3: TGTGCCAGCAGCTTGGGGACAGGGCTAGCCAAAAACATTCAGTACTTC.

This clone has only one observation. This sequence joins TRBV7-6 and TRBJ2-5; 7 nucleotides match TRBD1. The CDR3 loop spans 13 amino acids. Germline V gene data show CDR1 as SGHVS and CDR2 as FNYEAQ. J was trimmed by 10 bases and V by 0 bases; bases with no gene match: 5. The CDR3 region is CASSLAGGLDQYF. The CDR3, as DNA: TGTGCCAGCAGCTTAGCAGGGGGCCTGGACCAGTACTTC. The full variable domain, in which reference TRBV7-6 and TRBJ2-5 provide the parts outside the CDR3, is GAGVSQSPRYKVTKRGQDVALRCDPISGHVSLYWYRQALGQGPEFLTYFNYEAQQDKSGLPNDRFSAERPEGSISTLTIQRTEQRDSAMYRCASSLAGGLDQYFGPGTRLLVL.

In its sample, this clone was seen many times. V and J are TRBV18 and TRBJ2-7; 7 bases align to TRBD2. The trim removed 3 bases at V and 5 bases at J, leaving 4 bases unmatched. The CDR3 runs to 13 residues. Per the germline V gene, CDR1 is KGHSH and CDR2 is LQKENI. This chain's CDR3 is CASSPSRGDEQYF. In DNA form, the CDR3 reads TGTGCCAGCTCACCCTCACGGGGGGACGAGCAGTACTTC.

J is TRBJ2-7 and V is TRBV5-1; weak D call: TRBD1 (6 bases). The CDR3 loop spans 15 amino acids. V lost 0 bases and J 6 bases, leaving 16 bases between the germline ends. CDR1 and CDR2 from the germline V gene are SGHRS and YFSETQ. The DNA for the CDR3 is TGCGCCAGCAGCTTGGTAACAGGGAAGGGATCCGAGCAGTACTTC. It yields the protein CASSLVTGKGSEQYF.

V usage is TRBV10-2 and J usage is TRBJ2-7; 8 bases are shared with TRBD1. The CDR3 has 14 residues. V was clipped by 6 bases and J by 1 base; unmatched bases: 5. Per the germline V gene, CDR1 is WSHSY and CDR2 is SAAADI. CDR3 protein: CASSTDRASYEQYF. The CDR3 DNA follows: TGCGCCAGCAGCACGGACAGGGCGTCCTACGAGCAGTACTTC.

V usage is TRBV27 and J usage is TRBJ1-5; the match to TRBD1 covers 7 bases. The V and J ends lost 0 bases and 0 bases, in that order; junction bases with no gene match: 5. Germline loops: CDR1 MNHEY, CDR2 SMNVEV (reference sequence). This CDR3 region has 17 residues. The CDR3 loop is CASSLSGDRVSNQPQHF. The DNA of the CDR3 is TGTGCCAGCAGTTTATCCGGCGACAGGGTTAGCAATCAGCCCCAGCATTTT.

The chain employs TRBV7-2 and TRBJ1-2; the match to TRBD1 covers 8 bases. CDR3 size: 15 residues. V dropped 5 bases and J dropped 8; count of bases not matched to a gene: 13. Germline lookup yields CDR1 SGHTA and CDR2 FQGNSA. The CDR3 sequence is CASSTVGQGLGGYTF. CDR3 nucleotides: TGTGCCAGCAGCACCGTCGGACAGGGCCTTGGGGGCTACACCTTC.